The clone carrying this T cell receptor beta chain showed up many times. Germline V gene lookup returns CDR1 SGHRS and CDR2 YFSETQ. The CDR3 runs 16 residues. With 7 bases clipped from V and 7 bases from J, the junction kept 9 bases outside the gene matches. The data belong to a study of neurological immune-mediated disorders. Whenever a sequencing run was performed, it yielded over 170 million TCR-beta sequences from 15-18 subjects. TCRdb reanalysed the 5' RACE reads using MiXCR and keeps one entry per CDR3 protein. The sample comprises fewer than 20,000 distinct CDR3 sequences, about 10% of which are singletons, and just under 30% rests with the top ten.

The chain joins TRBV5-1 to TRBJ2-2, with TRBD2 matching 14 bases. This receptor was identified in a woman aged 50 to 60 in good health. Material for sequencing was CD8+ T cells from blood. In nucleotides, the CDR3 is TGCGCCAGCGGATCGACTAGCGGGGGGGCGAGCGGGGAGCTGTTTTTT. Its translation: CASGSTSGGASGELFF.